This is a list of T cell receptor beta chains from one sample in a study of cytomegalovirus exposure and HLA in healthy donors. This table comes from immunoSEQ multiplex PCR, and its TCRdb copy is limited to in-frame clones, with some not included. Of approximately 100,000 clones listed, 70% to 85% are singletons. The specimen was PBMCs. These TCRs come from a man in his forties in good health and CMV-seropositive. CDR3s include the opening cysteine and the closing phenylalanine or tryptophan. D genes are given only for firm matches. Size tells how often a clone was seen (once, few, many) or the class of an expanded clone, and some rows leave it out.

v_call: TRBV9
cdr3_length: 18
d_call: TRBD2
clone_size: NA
j_call: TRBJ2-2
cdr3_nt: TGTGCCAGCAGCGATGATAGCGGGGGGGCCGTTCTCGCCGGGGAGCTGTTTTTT
cdr3_aa: CASSDDSGGAVLAGELFF

v_call: TRBV19
cdr3_length: 14
d_call: TRBD1
clone_size: NA
j_call: TRBJ2-1
cdr3_nt: TGTGCCAGTAGTCTATTCGGGACAGGGAATGAGCAGTTCTTC
cdr3_aa: CASSLFGTGNEQFF

v_call: TRBV7-3
cdr3_length: 13
d_call: NA
clone_size: NA
j_call: TRBJ1-4
cdr3_nt: TGTGCCAGCAGCCTCAACAGGAATGAAAAACTGTTTTTT
cdr3_aa: CASSLNRNEKLFF

v_call: TRBV7-6
cdr3_length: 16
d_call: NA
clone_size: NA
j_call: TRBJ2-7
cdr3_nt: TGTGCCAGCAGCTTAGCTAGGGGGCAGGGGAGGAACGAGCAGTACTTC
cdr3_aa: CASSLARGQGRNEQYF

v_call: TRBV28
cdr3_length: 15
d_call: TRBD1
clone_size: NA
j_call: TRBJ1-6
cdr3_nt: TGTGCCAGCAGTTTGGGGACAGGGGGCAATTCACCCCTCCACTTT
cdr3_aa: CASSLGTGGNSPLHF

v_call: TRBV7-6
cdr3_length: 16
d_call: TRBD1
clone_size: NA
j_call: TRBJ2-6
cdr3_nt: TGTGCCAGCAGCCCCCAGGGGGCCTCTGGGGTCAACGTCCTGACTTTC
cdr3_aa: CASSPQGASGVNVLTF

v_call: TRBV28
cdr3_length: 17
d_call: NA
clone_size: few
j_call: TRBJ1-2
cdr3_nt: TGTGCCAGCAGTCTCCGAGGGGGGGGACTTGGTATTTATGGCTACACCTTC
cdr3_aa: CASSLRGGGLGIYGYTF

v_call: TRBV2
cdr3_length: 14
d_call: TRBD2
clone_size: NA
j_call: TRBJ2-5
cdr3_nt: TGTGCCAGCATAGCACTAGCGAAGAGGGAGACCCAGTACTTC
cdr3_aa: CASIALAKRETQYF

v_call: TRBV28
cdr3_length: 12
d_call: NA
clone_size: NA
j_call: TRBJ1-4
cdr3_nt: TGTGCCAGCACTCCCACTAATGAAAAACTGTTTTTT
cdr3_aa: CASTPTNEKLFF

v_call: TRBV4-1
cdr3_length: 17
d_call: TRBD1
clone_size: few
j_call: TRBJ2-2
cdr3_nt: TGCGCCAGCAGCCAAGAATCGGGGACAGGGATCAGCGGGGAGCTGTTTTTT
cdr3_aa: CASSQESGTGISGELFF

v_call: TRBV29-1
cdr3_length: 18
d_call: TRBD2
clone_size: few
j_call: TRBJ2-5
cdr3_nt: TGCAGCGTTGAAGTGGGCTCGACTAGCGGGGGGGCCGGCGAGACCCAGTACTTC
cdr3_aa: CSVEVGSTSGGAGETQYF

v_call: TRBV28
cdr3_length: 13
d_call: NA
clone_size: many
j_call: TRBJ2-7
cdr3_nt: TGTGCCAGCAGTTGGACGTATGCGGGCGAGCAGTACTTC
cdr3_aa: CASSWTYAGEQYF

v_call: TRBV14
cdr3_length: 17
d_call: TRBD2
clone_size: NA
j_call: TRBJ2-1
cdr3_nt: TGTGCCAGCAGCCAATATAATAGCGGGGGTACTTACAATGAGCAGTTCTTC
cdr3_aa: CASSQYNSGGTYNEQFF

v_call: TRBV15
cdr3_length: 16
d_call: NA
clone_size: NA
j_call: TRBJ2-6
cdr3_nt: TGTGCCACCAGCAGACAGGGGCGCCCTGGGGCCAACGTCCTGACTTTC
cdr3_aa: CATSRQGRPGANVLTF

v_call: TRBV7-6
cdr3_length: 14
d_call: TRBD1
clone_size: NA
j_call: TRBJ1-1
cdr3_nt: TGTGCCAGCAGCGTACAGGGGGCCCGAACTGAAGCTTTCTTT
cdr3_aa: CASSVQGARTEAFF

v_call: TRBV7-8
cdr3_length: 15
d_call: NA
clone_size: NA
j_call: TRBJ1-4
cdr3_nt: TGTGCCAGCAGCCAGACGGGGGGGTTTGGTGAAAAACTGTTTTTT
cdr3_aa: CASSQTGGFGEKLFF

v_call: TRBV5-1
cdr3_length: 14
d_call: NA
clone_size: NA
j_call: TRBJ2-3
cdr3_nt: TGCGCCAGCAGCTTGCAGGCTAGCACAGATACGCAGTATTTT
cdr3_aa: CASSLQASTDTQYF

v_call: TRBV18
cdr3_length: 13
d_call: NA
clone_size: NA
j_call: TRBJ1-5
cdr3_nt: TGTGCCAGCTCACCGGGCAGTCCCCAGCCCCAGCATTTT
cdr3_aa: CASSPGSPQPQHF

v_call: TRBV6-6
cdr3_length: 16
d_call: NA
clone_size: NA
j_call: TRBJ1-2
cdr3_nt: TGTGCCAGCAGTTACTGGGGGGGCGGGAGAAACTATGGCTACACCTTC
cdr3_aa: CASSYWGGGRNYGYTF

v_call: TRBV20-1
cdr3_length: 11
d_call: NA
clone_size: few
j_call: TRBJ1-2
cdr3_nt: TGCAGTGCTACCTTGAGCTATGGCTACACCTTC
cdr3_aa: CSATLSYGYTF

v_call: TRBV27
cdr3_length: 19
d_call: TRBD2
clone_size: few
j_call: TRBJ2-5
cdr3_nt: TGTGCCAGCAGTTTATCGGGGGCCGGGACTAGCGGGGGGCAAGAGACCCAGTACTTC
cdr3_aa: CASSLSGAGTSGGQETQYF

v_call: TRBV6-5
cdr3_length: 13
d_call: TRBD1
clone_size: NA
j_call: TRBJ1-2
cdr3_nt: TGTGCCAGCACTCCGACAGGGTATTATGGCTACACCTTC
cdr3_aa: CASTPTGYYGYTF

v_call: TRBV28
cdr3_length: 14
d_call: NA
clone_size: NA
j_call: TRBJ1-2
cdr3_nt: TGTGCCAGCAGTACTGAACACTATCCCCCTGGCTACACCTTC
cdr3_aa: CASSTEHYPPGYTF

v_call: TRBV9
cdr3_length: 15
d_call: NA
clone_size: NA
j_call: TRBJ2-5
cdr3_nt: TGTGCCAGCAGCGACCGGGACTCCTGGTGGGAGACCCAGTACTTC
cdr3_aa: CASSDRDSWWETQYF

v_call: TRBV9
cdr3_length: 13
d_call: NA
clone_size: once
j_call: TRBJ1-2
cdr3_nt: TGTGCCAGCAGCGTAGGGGGGGGCTATGGCTACACCTTC
cdr3_aa: CASSVGGGYGYTF

v_call: TRBV18
cdr3_length: 14
d_call: TRBD1
clone_size: NA
j_call: TRBJ1-4
cdr3_nt: TGTGCCAGCTCACCAGGGACAGCTAATGAAAAACTGTTTTTT
cdr3_aa: CASSPGTANEKLFF

v_call: TRBV6-1
cdr3_length: 15
d_call: TRBD1
clone_size: NA
j_call: TRBJ2-7
cdr3_nt: TGTGCCAGCAGTGAACCGGGACAGGCTTCGGTCGAGCAGTACTTC
cdr3_aa: CASSEPGQASVEQYF

v_call: TRBV7-6
cdr3_length: 14
d_call: NA
clone_size: NA
j_call: TRBJ1-2
cdr3_nt: TGTGCCAGCAGCGCTCTGACAGCTAACTATGGCTACACCTTC
cdr3_aa: CASSALTANYGYTF

v_call: TRBV4-1
cdr3_length: 15
d_call: NA
clone_size: NA
j_call: TRBJ2-7
cdr3_nt: TGCGCCAGCAGCCAAGAAAACAGTTTCACCTACGAGCAGTACTTC
cdr3_aa: CASSQENSFTYEQYF

v_call: TRBV7-9
cdr3_length: 15
d_call: TRBD2
clone_size: few
j_call: TRBJ2-1
cdr3_nt: TGTGCCAGCAGCTTAGTAGGCGGGGGGTACAATGAGCAGTTCTTC
cdr3_aa: CASSLVGGGYNEQFF

v_call: TRBV10-1
cdr3_length: 15
d_call: NA
clone_size: NA
j_call: TRBJ2-1
cdr3_nt: TGCACCAGCAGTGGAGCTAGGGCGGGGACCAATGAGCAGTTCTTC
cdr3_aa: CTSSGARAGTNEQFF

v_call: TRBV11-2
cdr3_length: 12
d_call: NA
clone_size: once
j_call: TRBJ1-2
cdr3_nt: TGTGCCAGCAGCTTAATCGGGGATGGCTACACCTTC
cdr3_aa: CASSLIGDGYTF

v_call: TRBV5-1
cdr3_length: 14
d_call: NA
clone_size: once
j_call: TRBJ2-1
cdr3_nt: TGCGCCAGCAGCTTAACTCCATCGGACAATGAGCAGTTCTTC
cdr3_aa: CASSLTPSDNEQFF

v_call: TRBV5-4
cdr3_length: 14
d_call: TRBD1
clone_size: NA
j_call: TRBJ1-2
cdr3_nt: TGTGCCAGCACAACAGGGGGAGGTAACTATGGCTACACCTTC
cdr3_aa: CASTTGGGNYGYTF

v_call: TRBV7-2
cdr3_length: 15
d_call: TRBD1
clone_size: NA
j_call: TRBJ1-5
cdr3_nt: TGTGCCAGCAGCCGCGACAGGGGGCCACGCCAGCCCCAGCATTTT
cdr3_aa: CASSRDRGPRQPQHF

v_call: TRBV6-1
cdr3_length: 13
d_call: TRBD1
clone_size: few
j_call: TRBJ2-7
cdr3_nt: TGTGCCAGCACGGAGACAGGGCTCTACGAGCAGTACTTC
cdr3_aa: CASTETGLYEQYF

v_call: TRBV4-1
cdr3_length: 15
d_call: NA
clone_size: NA
j_call: TRBJ1-2
cdr3_nt: TGCGCCAGCAGCCAAGATGACGGACTGAACTATGGCTACACCTTC
cdr3_aa: CASSQDDGLNYGYTF

v_call: TRBV7-3
cdr3_length: 13
d_call: NA
clone_size: NA
j_call: TRBJ1-1
cdr3_nt: TGTGCCAGCAGCTTCCGCAGGGGTACTGAAGCTTTCTTT
cdr3_aa: CASSFRRGTEAFF

v_call: TRBV30
cdr3_length: 15
d_call: NA
clone_size: few
j_call: TRBJ1-5
cdr3_nt: TGTGCCTGGAGCCCGGCGGGGTTTCGCAATCAGCCCCAGCATTTT
cdr3_aa: CAWSPAGFRNQPQHF

v_call: TRBV11-2
cdr3_length: 16
d_call: TRBD2
clone_size: NA
j_call: TRBJ2-1
cdr3_nt: TGTGCCAGCAGCTTAGGGACTAGCGGGGCTTTCGGTGAGCAGTTCTTC
cdr3_aa: CASSLGTSGAFGEQFF

v_call: TRBV4-2
cdr3_length: 15
d_call: NA
clone_size: NA
j_call: TRBJ2-1
cdr3_nt: TGTGCCAGCAGCCAGGAAAATCTTCTGGGGGGTGAGCAGTTCTTC
cdr3_aa: CASSQENLLGGEQFF

v_call: TRBV15
cdr3_length: 14
d_call: TRBD1
clone_size: NA
j_call: TRBJ2-3
cdr3_nt: TGTGCCACCAGCCCCTGGGACAGGGGCGATACGCAGTATTTT
cdr3_aa: CATSPWDRGDTQYF

v_call: TRBV11-1
cdr3_length: 17
d_call: TRBD2
clone_size: NA
j_call: TRBJ2-4
cdr3_nt: TGTGCCAGCAGCTCCCCGGGGGGGCAGGTAGCCAAAAACATTCAGTACTTC
cdr3_aa: CASSSPGGQVAKNIQYF

v_call: TRBV18
cdr3_length: 16
d_call: TRBD1
clone_size: once
j_call: TRBJ1-1
cdr3_nt: TGTGCCAGCTCGACCGGGACAGGGGCATTTGGGACTGAAGCTTTCTTT
cdr3_aa: CASSTGTGAFGTEAFF

v_call: TRBV9
cdr3_length: 14
d_call: NA
clone_size: few
j_call: TRBJ1-2
cdr3_nt: TGTGCCAGCAGCACCGAGGGGGAAATCTATGGCTACACCTTC
cdr3_aa: CASSTEGEIYGYTF

v_call: TRBV7-2
cdr3_length: 17
d_call: TRBD2
clone_size: NA
j_call: TRBJ2-5
cdr3_nt: TGTGCCAGCAGCTCAAGGTCTAGCGGGGGGGCCCAAGAGACCCAGTACTTC
cdr3_aa: CASSSRSSGGAQETQYF

v_call: TRBV5-4
cdr3_length: 14
d_call: TRBD1
clone_size: NA
j_call: TRBJ2-5
cdr3_nt: TGTGCCAGCAGCCTGGGACAGGGGTGGGAGACCCAGTACTTC
cdr3_aa: CASSLGQGWETQYF

v_call: TRBV6-6
cdr3_length: 15
d_call: NA
clone_size: NA
j_call: TRBJ2-6
cdr3_nt: TGTGCCAGCAGCTTTCAGTACTCTGGGGCCAACGTCCTGACTTTC
cdr3_aa: CASSFQYSGANVLTF

v_call: TRBV2
cdr3_length: 14
d_call: TRBD1
clone_size: NA
j_call: TRBJ2-5
cdr3_nt: TGTGCCAGCAGGGGGGGACAGGGGCCAGAGACCCAGTACTTC
cdr3_aa: CASRGGQGPETQYF

v_call: TRBV6-4
cdr3_length: 16
d_call: NA
clone_size: NA
j_call: TRBJ1-2
cdr3_nt: TGTGCCAGCAGTCCGGACACCTCTTTCCCGAACTATGGCTACACCTTC
cdr3_aa: CASSPDTSFPNYGYTF

v_call: TRBV4-3
cdr3_length: 16
d_call: TRBD1
clone_size: NA
j_call: TRBJ1-1
cdr3_nt: TGCGCCAGCAGCCACGTAGGTAGGACAGGGGTTACTGAAGCTTTCTTT
cdr3_aa: CASSHVGRTGVTEAFF

v_call: TRBV5-5
cdr3_length: 17
d_call: NA
clone_size: NA
j_call: TRBJ1-2
cdr3_nt: TGTGCCAGCAGCTTTACCCTCGTTGCAGGGGTAAGGGATGGCTACACCTTC
cdr3_aa: CASSFTLVAGVRDGYTF

v_call: TRBV27
cdr3_length: 18
d_call: NA
clone_size: NA
j_call: TRBJ1-6
cdr3_nt: TGTGCCAGCAGTTTGGGGCAGCGCAGGAGCTCCTATAATTCACCCCTCCACTTT
cdr3_aa: CASSLGQRRSSYNSPLHF